This is a list of T cell receptor beta chains from one sample in a study of neurological immune-mediated disorders. TCRdb itself ran the 5' RACE reads through MiXCR, one entry per CDR3 protein. Among about 52,000 distinct CDR3 sequences listed, over 3.5% were seen once. Material for sequencing was PBMCs. The receptor set was obtained from a man in his sixties with multiple sclerosis. The conserved cysteine and the conserved F or W are not part of the CDR3 here.

TRBV7-8 | ASSPSGSGTDTQY
TRBV7-8 | ASSQTGGYEQY
TRBV20-1 | SGQGIGYT
TRBV20-1 | SAPDREGTEAF
TRBV6-6 | ASSTGDTQY
TRBV29-1 | SVALMKGEQF
TRBV5-1 | ASSLVQGFVYEQY
TRBV29-1 | SGAYGTSGKNEQF
TRBV3-1 | ASSQEPRLAGGGETQY
TRBV15 | ATSRDLASDTQY
TRBV3-1 | ASTEEGGPSSGYT
TRBV20-1 | SESGGALETQY
TRBV9 | ASTRASGGGHTGELF
TRBV20-1 | SARSGSGNTIY
TRBV5-1 | ASSLRSSGVGETQY
TRBV6-1 | ASSEAKTGRAQLF
TRBV20-1 | SARDIGRGWNYGYT
TRBV20-1 | SAQAYEQY
TRBV5-6 | ASSLGPSAYNEQF
TRBV5-1 | ASSREVNLAGGRNEQF
TRBV10-1 | ASSGPGQSF
TRBV15 | ATSTGRLSGNTIY
TRBV5-1 | ASSLDGRGYEQY
TRBV7-2 | ASSPRADNTEAF
TRBV5-1 | ASSSTSRAGELF